This T cell receptor (beta chain) was sequenced in a study of STAT5B mutations in CD4+ large granular lymphocyte leukemia. CDR1 MNHEY and CDR2 SVGAGI come from the germline V gene. This CDR3 contains 14 residues. V was trimmed by 6 bases and J by 0 bases, leaving 12 bases between them. TCRdb's table, derived via immunoSEQ multiplex PCR, lists solely in-frame clones and lacks some. The repertoire has around 30,000 clones, around four fifths of them found once; the top ten carry about 4.6%. This clone has only one observation. The sequenced material came from CD4+ T cells from blood buffy coats. This rearrangement joins TRBV6-5 to TRBJ2-7; tentative D call: TRBD1 (6 bases). The sequence was collected from a human donor in good health. CDR3 sequence: CASSRQVSSYEQYF. CDR3 nucleotides: TGTGCCAGCAGCCGACAGGTGAGCTCCTACGAGCAGTACTTC.